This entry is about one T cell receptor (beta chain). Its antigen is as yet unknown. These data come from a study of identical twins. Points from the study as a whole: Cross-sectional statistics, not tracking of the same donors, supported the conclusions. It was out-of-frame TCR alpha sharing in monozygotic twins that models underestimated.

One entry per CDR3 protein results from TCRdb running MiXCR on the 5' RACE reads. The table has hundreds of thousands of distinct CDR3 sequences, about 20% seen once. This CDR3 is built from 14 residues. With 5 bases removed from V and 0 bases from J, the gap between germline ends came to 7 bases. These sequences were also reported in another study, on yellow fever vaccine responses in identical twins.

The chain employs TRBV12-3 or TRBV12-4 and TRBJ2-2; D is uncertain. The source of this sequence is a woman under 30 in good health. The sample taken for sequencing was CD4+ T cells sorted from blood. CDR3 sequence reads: CASSTPPNTGELFF. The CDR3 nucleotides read TGTGCCAGCAGTACCCCGCCGAACACCGGGGAGCTGTTTTTT.